The next 26 T cell receptor beta chains were all read from a single sample in a study of cytomegalovirus exposure and HLA in healthy donors. In the PCR, 60 Vbeta and 13 Jbeta primers were used. Only in-frame clones appear in the TCRdb table, and some are missing; sequencing was by immunoSEQ multiplex PCR. This repertoire shows approximately 150,000 clones, just under 65% found once; its top ten account for approximately 6.6%. The specimen was PBMCs. These receptors originate from a woman aged 60-75 years in good health and CMV-seropositive.

The V gene is TRBV9, the J gene TRBJ2-2; D unresolved. V was clipped by 3 bases and J by 2 bases, with 8 bases between them. The CDR3 runs 14 residues. Germline V lookup: CDR1 SGDLS, CDR2 YYNGEE. CDR3 sequence reads: CASSESSNTGELFF. The CDR3, as DNA: TGTGCCAGCAGCGAGTCTAGTAACACCGGGGAGCTGTTTTTT. Variable domain in full (rest from reference TRBV9 and TRBJ2-2): DSGVTQTPKHLITATGQRVTLRCSPRSGDLSVYWYQQSLDQGLQFLIQYYNGEERAKGNILERFSAQQFPDLHSELNLSSLELGDSALYFCASSESSNTGELFFGEGSRLTVL.

The table lists this clone with a few counts. The chain couples TRBV15 to TRBJ2-7, with a possible D match to TRBD2 (6 bases). The germline V gene has CDR1 LNHNV and CDR2 YYDKDF (reference sequence). The CDR3 spans 18 residues. Trimming removed 0 bases at V and 2 bases at J, with 20 bases between. CDR3 nucleotide sequence: TGTGCCACCAGCAGAGACCCCCCCGGGGGTGGGAGACCCTACGAGCAGTACTTC. It yields the protein CATSRDPPGGGRPYEQYF.

The rearrangement joins TRBV7-9 to TRBJ2-7; TRBD1 matches at 10 bases. The CDR3 contains 13 residues. CDR1 is SEHNR and CDR2 is FQNEAQ in the germline V gene (reference sequence). Trimming took 7 bases from V and 3 from J; bases not matched to a gene: 3. The CDR3 coding sequence is TGTGCCAGCACAGGACAGGGGGACTACGAGCAGTACTTC. It specifies CASTGQGDYEQYF.

The rearrangement uses TRBV9 and TRBJ1-1; 8 bases are a match to TRBD1. J lost 6 bases, V lost 4 bases, and 11 bases had no gene match. Germline V lookup: CDR1 SGDLS, CDR2 YYNGEE. The CDR3 contains 15 residues. This CDR3 is CASSPLRTGLAEAFF. As DNA, the CDR3 is TGTGCCAGCAGCCCCCTAAGGACAGGGTTGGCTGAAGCTTTCTTT.

CDR3 nucleotide sequence: TGTGCCAGCAGGGTCCTTAGGGGAACTAACACCGGGGAGCTGTTTTTT. It encodes CASRVLRGTNTGELFF. The gene calls are TRBV7-2 and TRBJ2-2, with TRBD1 as a possible D gene (5 bases). There are 16 residues in the CDR3. Germline values: CDR1 SGHTA, CDR2 FQGNSA. Trimming took 6 bases from V and 2 from J, leaving 16 bases between them.

This chain connects TRBV9 to TRBJ2-7; TRBD2 aligns across 10 bases. The trim removed 0 bases at V and 3 bases at J, leaving 6 bases unmatched. Germline-derived CDR1 and CDR2 are SGDLS and YYNGEE. This CDR3 is 16 amino acids long. The CDR3 region is CASSVGPASGSYEQYF. In DNA form, the CDR3 reads TGTGCCAGCAGCGTAGGTCCGGCTAGCGGGAGCTACGAGCAGTACTTC.

The genes are TRBV15 and TRBJ2-7; TRBD1 is a possible D gene (5 bases). The V gene's germline CDR1 is LNHNV and CDR2 YYDKDF (reference sequence). Trimming pared 2 bases from V and 5 bases from J, leaving 10 bases between. This CDR3 is built from 13 residues. In DNA form, the CDR3 reads TGTGCCACCAGCAGATTTGGGGCGGACGAGCAGTACTTC. Its protein product is CATSRFGADEQYF.

This clone appeared a few times. The genes are TRBV11-3 and TRBJ2-3, with a tentative D call TRBD1 (6 bases). The CDR3 loop spans 16 amino acids. Germline V gene data show CDR1 as SGHNT and CDR2 as YENEEA. V lost 1 base and J 0 bases, leaving 11 bases between the germline ends. CDR3 nucleotides: TGTGCCAGCAGCTTAGGACAAACAGGGAGCACAGATACGCAGTATTTT. This gives the protein CASSLGQTGSTDTQYF.

V is TRBV7-2 and J is TRBJ1-1; no clear D. Germline assignment: CDR1 SGHTA and CDR2 FQGNSA. The ends were cut back, 2 bases at V and 1 base at J, with 8 bases in the middle. The CDR3 loop spans 14 amino acids. The CDR3 region is CASSLIPGNTEAFF. The CDR3 DNA sequence: TGTGCCAGCAGCTTAATCCCAGGGAACACTGAAGCTTTCTTT. Combining the CDR3 with reference TRBV7-2 and TRBJ1-1 gives the whole variable domain GAGVSQSPSNKVTEKGKDVELRCDPISGHTALYWYRQSLGQGLEFLIYFQGNSAPDKSGLPSDRFSAERTGGSVSTLTIQRTQQEDSAVYLCASSLIPGNTEAFFGQGTRLTVV.

This clone was observed a few times. The chain has TRBV6-1 and TRBJ1-5; TRBD1 might be the D (5 bases). Trimming took 0 bases from V and 3 from J, leaving 9 bases between them. CDR1 and CDR2 (germline): MNHNS, SASEGT. This CDR3 spans 15 amino acids. The CDR3 spells CASSEAGGNNQPQHF. CDR3 nucleotides: TGTGCCAGCAGTGAAGCTGGGGGGAACAATCAGCCCCAGCATTTT.

This clone was observed a few times. The CDR3 region has the DNA TGTGCCAGCAGCTTTGGGCCCACCTACGAGCAGTACTTC. Amino acid sequence: CASSFGPTYEQYF. The chain couples TRBV5-4 to TRBJ2-7; the D is unclear. The germline V gene has CDR1 SGHNT and CDR2 YYREEE (reference sequence). V lost 2 bases, J lost 2 bases, and 8 bases lay in between. The CDR3 is 13 amino acids. The full variable domain, rest sourced from reference TRBV5-4 and TRBJ2-7, is ETGVTQSPTHLIKTRGQQVTLRCSSQSGHNTVSWYQQALGQGPQFIFQYYREEENGRGNFPPRFSGLQFPNYSSELNVNALELDDSALYLCASSFGPTYEQYFGPGTRLTVT.

The chain employs TRBV6-5 and TRBJ2-5; 15 bases map to TRBD2. The CDR3 contains 15 residues. Germline trimming cut 5 bases from V and 5 bases from J; bases unmatched to any gene: 3. Germline V CDR1 and CDR2: MNHEY, SVGAGI. The chain's CDR3 is CASSGTSGGSETQYF. The CDR3 DNA reads TGTGCCAGCAGTGGGACTAGCGGGGGGTCGGAGACCCAGTACTTC.

This clone was seen only a few times. This chain uses TRBV28 with TRBJ1-2; D ambiguous. The CDR3 consists of 11 residues. Germline lookup yields CDR1 MDHEN and CDR2 SYDVKM. V gave up 6 bases and J gave up 3 bases, with 5 bases separating them. The DNA of the CDR3 is TGTGCCAGCAGCGGGGACTATGGCTACACCTTC. Amino acid sequence: CASSGDYGYTF.

The genes are TRBV7-9 and TRBJ1-2, with D unresolved. The germline V gene has CDR1 SEHNR and CDR2 FQNEAQ (reference sequence). The CDR3 is made up of 16 amino acids. Deletions cut 4 bases from V and 0 bases from J, with 15 bases between. Written as DNA, the CDR3 is TGTGCCAGCAGCTCCCCTTATCTGGTAGCTAACTATGGCTACACCTTC. Amino acid sequence: CASSSPYLVANYGYTF.

This clone was found a few times. The chain joins TRBV28 to TRBJ2-7; D gene ambiguous. There are 14 residues in the CDR3. V shed 4 bases and J shed 0 bases, with 10 bases lying between them. CDR1 and CDR2 (germline): MDHEN, SYDVKM. The CDR3 DNA sequence: TGTGCCAGCAGTTCCCCCCCCAGCTCCTACGAGCAGTACTTC. Its protein product is CASSSPPSSYEQYF.

Worth noting for this clone: The germline gene is not matched at one end of the junction; a read error may be the cause. This chain joins TRBV4-1 and TRBJ2-7, with TRBD1 as a possible D gene (6 bases). Germline V CDR1 and CDR2: MGHRA, YSYEKL. The CDR3 is 17 amino acids. For the CDR3, the DNA is TGCGCCAGCAGGCAAGGCCCTGGGGGCAGTGGGTCCTACGAGCAGTACTTC. Protein product: CASRQGPGGSGSYEQYF.

The rearrangement uses TRBV4-1 and TRBJ2-7; possible D gene TRBD1, 5 bases. CDR1 MGHRA and CDR2 YSYEKL come from the germline V gene. Trimming stripped 1 base from V and 4 bases from J, with 11 bases between. The CDR3 sequence is 14 residues long. As DNA, the CDR3 is TGCGCCAGCAGCCAAGCTTCAAGGGGATACGAGCAGTACTTC. The encoded protein is CASSQASRGYEQYF.

This clone occurred once. The CDR3, as DNA: TGTGCCAGTAAACTAGCGGGAGCTAACAAAAACATTCAGTACTTC. Translated, it gives CASKLAGANKNIQYF. The chain uses TRBV19 and TRBJ2-4, with 11 bases that match TRBD2. The CDR3 covers 15 residues. Trimming removed 7 bases from V and 3 bases from J; junction bases left unmatched: 5. Germline V gene lookup returns CDR1 LNHDA and CDR2 SQIVND (reference sequence).

This sequence joins TRBV7-3 and TRBJ2-3; 7 nucleotides align to TRBD2. The V gene's germline CDR1 is SGHTA and CDR2 FQGTGA. This CDR3 has 16 residues. V lost 1 base and J lost 1; bases outside the gene matches: 5. The CDR3 nucleotides are TGTGCCAGCAGCTTAAAGGTCGCGGGAGGCACAGATACGCAGTATTTT. Its translation is CASSLKVAGGTDTQYF.

This clone was detected once. This chain links TRBV28 with TRBJ2-5, with TRBD1 identical over 8 bases. This CDR3 comprises 13 residues. V dropped 11 bases and J dropped 2; count of bases not matched to a gene: 7. In germline, CDR1 is MDHEN, CDR2 SYDVKM. CDR3 sequence reads: CAGQGARQETQYF. The DNA for the CDR3 is TGTGCCGGCCAGGGGGCGCGACAAGAGACCCAGTACTTC.

The V gene is TRBV9, the J gene TRBJ2-7; perhaps TRBD2 as D (5 bases). CDR3 length: 14 residues. V was pared by 0 bases and J by 2 bases, with 9 bases between. Germline CDR1 is SGDLS and CDR2 is YYNGEE. In DNA, the CDR3 is TGTGCCAGCAGCGTAGGTGAGGGTACCTACGAGCAGTACTTC. Translated, it gives CASSVGEGTYEQYF.

This clone has just one count. The chain combines TRBV7-6 with TRBJ2-7; D not certain. From germline, CDR1 is SGHVS and CDR2 FNYEAQ. This CDR3 region has 13 residues. With 1 base removed from V and 1 base from J, the gap between germline ends came to 5 bases. The CDR3 spells CASSLDSSYEQYF. For the CDR3, the DNA is TGTGCCAGCAGCTTAGACAGTTCCTACGAGCAGTACTTC.

V gene TRBV5-6 combines with J gene TRBJ2-5, with 10 bases that match TRBD2. The closer fit of TRBJ2-7 to the DNA end suggests the J call may be wrong. The CDR3 covers 18 residues. Germline V gene lookup returns CDR1 SGHDT and CDR2 YYEEEE. For the CDR3, the DNA is TGTGCCAGCAGCCGTCCCGTTCTAGCGGGAGTTAGGACCTACGAGCAGTACTTC. This gives the protein CASSRPVLAGVRTYEQYF.

The V and J genes are TRBV10-3 and TRBJ1-2; no clear D gene. Trimming cost V 3 bases and J 4 bases, with 15 bases left between them. The CDR3 runs 15 residues. Germline CDR1 reads ENHRY; CDR2 reads SYGVKD. CDR3 bases: TGTGCCATCAGTGAATGGGGAGGAGTAGGCTATGGCTACACCTTC. It yields the protein CAISEWGGVGYGYTF.

The chain uses TRBV15 and TRBJ1-4, with 7 bases aligning to TRBD1. The CDR3 has 18 residues. Germline-derived CDR1 and CDR2 are LNHNV and YYDKDF (reference sequence). Trimming at V came to 0 bases and at J to 0 bases, leaving 7 bases not matched to a gene. CDR3 bases: TGTGCCACCAGCAGAGATCCCGTGGGGACAGCAACTAATGAAAAACTGTTTTTT. It specifies CATSRDPVGTATNEKLFF.

The rearrangement links TRBV6-4 to TRBJ2-2; weak D call: TRBD2 (6 bases). The germline V and J ends were trimmed by 4 bases and 5 bases, with 11 bases remaining between them. The CDR3 consists of 14 residues. The germline V gene encodes CDR1 MRHNA and CDR2 SNTAGT. CDR3 in DNA: TGTGCCAGCAGTGCGCGGGAAGCGACCGGGGAGCTGTTTTTT. Translating it yields CASSAREATGELFF.